The next 10 T cell receptor beta chains were all read from a single sample in a study of CD8 T cells in Susac syndrome. A quantity of 0.5 to 1 ug RNA underwent reverse transcription using random hexamers. Each CDR3 protein is one row after TCRdb ran MiXCR on the immunoSEQ multiplex PCR reads. The data show about 290,000 distinct CDR3 sequences, approximately 85% seen once. Sequences were obtained from CD8+ T cells from PBMCs. The receptors here all came from a human donor with multiple sclerosis.

A single count supports this clonotype. The V call is TRBV11-2, the J call TRBJ2-3, with 8 positions matching TRBD2. CDR1 is SGHAT, CDR2 FQNNGV, per germline. The CDR3 extends over 15 amino acids. The V and J ends lost 2 bases and 6 bases, in that order; junction bases with no gene match: 7. The CDR3 region has the DNA TGTGCCAGCAGCTTATCAGTAGCGGGATCGGATACGCAGTATTTT. Translated, it gives CASSLSVAGSDTQYF.

The J gene is TRBJ2-7, the V gene TRBV5-1; 7 bases match TRBD1. Germline V gives CDR1 SGHRS, CDR2 YFSETQ. V shed 4 bases, J shed 2 bases, and the junction held 9 bases outside the gene matches. This CDR3 comprises 15 residues. The CDR3 spells CASSDSPGQTYEQYF. In DNA form, the CDR3 reads TGCGCCAGCAGCGACTCACCGGGACAGACCTACGAGCAGTACTTC.

This chain connects TRBV6-5 to TRBJ2-7, with 9 bases lining up with TRBD2. The CDR3 runs to 18 residues. Germline trimming cut 2 bases from V and 6 bases from J; bases unmatched to any gene: 17. Germline CDR1 and CDR2: MNHEY and SVGAGI. In DNA, the CDR3 is TGTGCCAGCAGTTACACCCTACCTGGTAGCGGGAGTTTCCGCGAGCAGTACTTC. Amino acid sequence: CASSYTLPGSGSFREQYF.

The rearrangement links TRBV29-1 to TRBJ2-7, with 8 bases that match TRBD1. J gave up 3 bases and V 7 bases, and 5 bases lay outside the gene matches. CDR3 length equals 12 residues. Germline values: CDR1 SQVTM, CDR2 ANQGSEA. CDR3 DNA: TGCAGCGCCCGGACAGGGCTCTACGAGCAGTACTTC. Translated, it gives CSARTGLYEQYF.

Here the CDR3 reads CSVEGATGSAQQYF. The CDR3 nucleotides read TGCAGCGTTGAAGGGGCAACAGGGTCGGCCCAGCAGTACTTC. V usage is TRBV29-1 and J usage is TRBJ2-7, with D possibly TRBD1 on 6 matching bases. The V end was cut by 1 base, the J end by 8 bases, with 18 bases between. CDR1 is SQVTM, CDR2 ANQGSEA, per germline. The CDR3 runs to 14 residues.

This chain joins TRBV29-1 and TRBJ2-1, with D possibly matching TRBD2 (6 bases). The CDR3 is 11 amino acids. Between the trimmed V and J ends, which lost 8 bases and 10 bases, there was a span of 15 bases. Germline CDR1 is SQVTM and CDR2 is ANQGSEA. CDR3 DNA: TGCAGCATCCTGCTTAGCGGCGAGCAGTTCTTC. Encoded protein: CSILLSGEQFF.

The chain uses TRBV27 and TRBJ1-3, with 9 bases matching TRBD1. The CDR3 totals 16 residues. CDR1 and CDR2 (germline): MNHEY, SMNVEV (reference sequence). With 4 bases clipped from V and 6 bases from J, the junction kept 10 bases outside the gene matches. The CDR3 is CASSSSGTGSENTIYF. Written as DNA, the CDR3 is TGTGCCAGCAGTTCTAGCGGGACAGGGTCCGAAAACACCATATATTTT.

The V call is TRBV9, the J call TRBJ2-3, with 12 bases aligning to TRBD2. The CDR3 is made up of 16 amino acids. Germline-derived CDR1 and CDR2 are SGDLS and YYNGEE. V shed 0 bases and J 6 bases; nucleotides not matched to a gene: 5. The CDR3 DNA sequence: TGTGCCAGCAGCGTAGCCCTAGCGGGAGGGGAGGATACGCAGTATTTT. It is translated as CASSVALAGGEDTQYF.

This rearrangement joins TRBV28 to TRBJ1-5; D perhaps matches TRBD1 (5 bases). Trimming cost V 6 bases and J 3 bases, with 15 bases left between them. Germline loops: CDR1 MDHEN, CDR2 SYDVKM. The CDR3 runs 15 residues. CDR3 loop: CASSPEGQLNQPQHF. In nucleotides, the CDR3 is TGTGCCAGCAGCCCCGAGGGGCAGCTCAATCAGCCCCAGCATTTT. The full variable domain, rest sourced from reference TRBV28 and TRBJ1-5, is DVKVTQSSRYLVKRTGEKVFLECVQDMDHENMFWYRQDPGLGLRLIYFSYDVKMKEKGDIPEGYSVSREKKERFSLILESASTNQTSMYLCASSPEGQLNQPQHFGDGTRLSIL.

The genes are TRBV16 and TRBJ2-4, with D perhaps matching TRBD1 or TRBD2 (6 bases each). CDR1 is KGHSY, CDR2 FQNENV, per germline. V was clipped by 4 bases and J by 4 bases, with 20 bases between them. The CDR3 covers 17 residues. In DNA form, the CDR3 reads TGTGCCAGCAGCCCCGAACAGGGAGGCGGACTAAAAAACATTCAGTACTTC. It translates to CASSPEQGGGLKNIQYF.